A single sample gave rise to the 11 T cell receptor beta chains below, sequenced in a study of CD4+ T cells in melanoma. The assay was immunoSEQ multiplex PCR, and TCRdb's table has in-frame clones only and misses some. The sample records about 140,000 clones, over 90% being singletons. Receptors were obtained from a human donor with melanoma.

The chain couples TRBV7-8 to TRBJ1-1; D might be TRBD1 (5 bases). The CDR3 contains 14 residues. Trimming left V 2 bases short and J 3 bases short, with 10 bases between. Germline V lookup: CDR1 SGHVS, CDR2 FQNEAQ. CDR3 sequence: CASSLQGGDTEAFF. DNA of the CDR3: TGTGCCAGCAGCTTACAGGGAGGTGACACTGAAGCTTTCTTT.

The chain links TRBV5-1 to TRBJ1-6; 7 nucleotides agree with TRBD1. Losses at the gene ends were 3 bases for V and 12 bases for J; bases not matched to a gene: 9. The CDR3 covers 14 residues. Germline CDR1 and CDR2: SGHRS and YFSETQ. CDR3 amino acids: CASSYDGQGGPLHF. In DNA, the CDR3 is TGCGCCAGCAGCTACGACGGGCAGGGGGGACCCCTCCACTTT. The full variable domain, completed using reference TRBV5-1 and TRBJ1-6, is KAGVTQTPRYLIKTRGQQVTLSCSPISGHRSVSWYQQTPGQGLQFLFEYFSETQRNKGNFPGRFSGRQFSNSRSEMNVSTLELGDSALYLCASSYDGQGGPLHFGNGTRLTVT.

In DNA, the CDR3 is TGCGCCAGCAGCGGAACTTCGGGGTTCGTCGACGAGCAGTACTTC. It specifies CASSGTSGFVDEQYF. The chain couples TRBV5-1 to TRBJ2-7; possibly TRBD2 for D (5 bases). CDR1 is SGHRS and CDR2 is YFSETQ in the germline V gene. The ends were cut back, 4 bases at V and 5 bases at J, with 19 bases in the middle. CDR3 length: 15 amino acids.

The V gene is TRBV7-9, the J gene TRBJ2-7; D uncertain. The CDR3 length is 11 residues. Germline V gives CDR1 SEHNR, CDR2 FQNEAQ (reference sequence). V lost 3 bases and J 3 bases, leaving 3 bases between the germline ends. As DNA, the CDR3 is TGTGCCAGCAGCTTCAGCTACGAGCAGTACTTC. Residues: CASSFSYEQYF.

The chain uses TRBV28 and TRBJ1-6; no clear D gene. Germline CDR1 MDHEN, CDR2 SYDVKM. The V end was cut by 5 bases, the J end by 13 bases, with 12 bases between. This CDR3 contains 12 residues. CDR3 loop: CASSNPRGPLHF. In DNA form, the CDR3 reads TGTGCCAGCAGTAACCCCCGAGGGCCCCTCCACTTT.

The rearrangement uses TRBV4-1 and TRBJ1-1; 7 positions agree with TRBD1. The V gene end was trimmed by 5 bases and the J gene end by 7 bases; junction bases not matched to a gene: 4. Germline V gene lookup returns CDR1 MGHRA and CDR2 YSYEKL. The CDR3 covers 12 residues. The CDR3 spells CASSRDRYEAFF. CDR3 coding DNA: TGCGCCAGCAGCAGGGACAGATATGAAGCTTTCTTT.

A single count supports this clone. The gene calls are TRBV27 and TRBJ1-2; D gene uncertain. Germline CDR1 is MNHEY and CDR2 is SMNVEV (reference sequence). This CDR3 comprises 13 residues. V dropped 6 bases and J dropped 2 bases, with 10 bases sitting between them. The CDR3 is CASSPGRNYGYTF. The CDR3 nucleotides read TGTGCCAGCAGCCCGGGCCGAAACTATGGCTACACCTTC.

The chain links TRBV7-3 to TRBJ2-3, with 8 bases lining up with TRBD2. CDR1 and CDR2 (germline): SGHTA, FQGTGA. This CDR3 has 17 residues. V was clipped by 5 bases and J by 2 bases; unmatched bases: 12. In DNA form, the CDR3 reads TGTGCCAGCAGCCCTCACGAGCGGGGGTTAACCACAGATACGCAGTATTTT. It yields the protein CASSPHERGLTTDTQYF.

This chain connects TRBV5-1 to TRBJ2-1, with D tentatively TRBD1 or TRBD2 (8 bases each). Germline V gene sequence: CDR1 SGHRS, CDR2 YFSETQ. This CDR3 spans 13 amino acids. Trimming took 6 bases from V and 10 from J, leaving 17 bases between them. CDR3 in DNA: TGCGCCAGCACTCCGGGGGGGACAGGCGAGCAGTTCTTC. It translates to CASTPGGTGEQFF.

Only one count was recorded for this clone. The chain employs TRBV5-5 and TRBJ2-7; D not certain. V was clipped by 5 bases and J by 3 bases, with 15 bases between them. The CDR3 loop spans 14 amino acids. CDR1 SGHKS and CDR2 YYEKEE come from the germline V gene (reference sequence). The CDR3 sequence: CASRVSETGYEQYF. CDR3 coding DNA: TGTGCCAGCAGAGTTTCCGAAACGGGCTACGAGCAGTACTTC.

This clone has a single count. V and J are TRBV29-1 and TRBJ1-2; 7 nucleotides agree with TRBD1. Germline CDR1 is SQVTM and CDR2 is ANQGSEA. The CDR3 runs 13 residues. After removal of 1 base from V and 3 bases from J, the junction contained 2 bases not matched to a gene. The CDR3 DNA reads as TGCAGCGTTGAAGGAACAGGGGACTATGGCTACACCTTC. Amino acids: CSVEGTGDYGYTF.